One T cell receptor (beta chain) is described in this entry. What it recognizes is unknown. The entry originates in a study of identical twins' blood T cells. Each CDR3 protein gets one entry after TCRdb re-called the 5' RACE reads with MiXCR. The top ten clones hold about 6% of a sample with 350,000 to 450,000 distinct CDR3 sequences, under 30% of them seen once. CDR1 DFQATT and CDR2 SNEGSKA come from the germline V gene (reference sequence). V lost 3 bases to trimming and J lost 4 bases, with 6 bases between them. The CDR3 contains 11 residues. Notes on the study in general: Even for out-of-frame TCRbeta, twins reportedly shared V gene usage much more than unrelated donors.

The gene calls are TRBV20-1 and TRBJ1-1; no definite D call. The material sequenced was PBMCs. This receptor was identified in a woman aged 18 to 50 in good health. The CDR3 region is CSASLLTEAFF. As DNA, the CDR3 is TGCAGTGCTAGCCTACTCACTGAAGCTTTCTTT.